This TCR beta chain was captured in a study of identical twins. This clonotype has ten or more counts. Each CDR3 protein is one row after TCRdb ran MiXCR on the 5' RACE reads. The data show some 500,000 distinct CDR3 sequences, 22% seen once. The same sample was also studied in work on T cells expressing NK-cell markers.

The receptor comes from a woman under 30 in good health. What was sequenced was CD4+ T cells sorted from blood.

The CDR3 bases are TGCAGTGCTAGGCTGACGCGGGGGAGCACAGATACGCAGTATTTT. It specifies CSARLTRGSTDTQYF. This chain joins TRBV20-1 and TRBJ2-3, with TRBD2 matching over 7 bases. CDR1 and CDR2 (germline): DFQATT, SNEGSKA (reference sequence). Trimming at V came to 3 bases and at J to 0 bases, leaving 6 bases not matched to a gene. CDR3 length: 15 amino acids.